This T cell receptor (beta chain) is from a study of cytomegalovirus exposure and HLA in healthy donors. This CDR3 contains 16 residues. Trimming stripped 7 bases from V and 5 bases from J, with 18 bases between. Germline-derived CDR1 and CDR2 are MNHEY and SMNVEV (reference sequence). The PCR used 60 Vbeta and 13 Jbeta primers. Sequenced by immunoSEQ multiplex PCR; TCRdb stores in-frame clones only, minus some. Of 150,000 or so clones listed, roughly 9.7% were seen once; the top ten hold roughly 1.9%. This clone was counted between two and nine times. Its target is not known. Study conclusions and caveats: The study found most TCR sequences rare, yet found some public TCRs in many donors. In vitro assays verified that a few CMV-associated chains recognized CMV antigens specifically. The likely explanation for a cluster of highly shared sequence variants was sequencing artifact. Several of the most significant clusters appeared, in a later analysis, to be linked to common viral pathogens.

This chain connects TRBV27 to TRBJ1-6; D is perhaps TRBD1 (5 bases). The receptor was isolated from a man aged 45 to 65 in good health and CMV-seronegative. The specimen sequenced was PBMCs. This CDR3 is CASTNHQGRNNSPLHF. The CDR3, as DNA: TGTGCCAGCACCAACCATCAGGGTAGAAATAATTCACCCCTCCACTTT.